This record concerns one TCR beta chain sequence. What it binds is unknown. The V gene lost 3 bases and the J gene lost 1 base, with 9 bases spanning the gap. There are 14 residues in the CDR3. Looked up from germline, CDR1 is MNHEY and CDR2 is SMNVEV (reference sequence). This entry comes from a study of CD8 T cells in Susac syndrome. Broader study findings: The study's TCR sequencing and HLA analysis drew on a certain number of individuals. That number was acknowledged as relatively small.

Reverse transcription of roughly 0.45 to 1 ug RNA was carried out with random hexamers. An immunoSEQ multiplex PCR generated amplified TCR beta CDR3 products spanning 54 Vbeta and 13 Jbeta. Each CDR3 protein gets one entry after TCRdb re-called the immunoSEQ multiplex PCR reads with MiXCR. This table holds about 73,000 distinct CDR3 sequences, over 85% found once. The sequencing sample was made of CD8+ T cells from PBMCs. This clonotype was obtained from a human donor with multiple sclerosis. The chain has TRBV27 and TRBJ1-1; D unresolved. CDR3 sequence (DNA): TGTGCCAGCAGTTTGTGGGCGGAGAACACTGAAGCTTTCTTT. It encodes CASSLWAENTEAFF.